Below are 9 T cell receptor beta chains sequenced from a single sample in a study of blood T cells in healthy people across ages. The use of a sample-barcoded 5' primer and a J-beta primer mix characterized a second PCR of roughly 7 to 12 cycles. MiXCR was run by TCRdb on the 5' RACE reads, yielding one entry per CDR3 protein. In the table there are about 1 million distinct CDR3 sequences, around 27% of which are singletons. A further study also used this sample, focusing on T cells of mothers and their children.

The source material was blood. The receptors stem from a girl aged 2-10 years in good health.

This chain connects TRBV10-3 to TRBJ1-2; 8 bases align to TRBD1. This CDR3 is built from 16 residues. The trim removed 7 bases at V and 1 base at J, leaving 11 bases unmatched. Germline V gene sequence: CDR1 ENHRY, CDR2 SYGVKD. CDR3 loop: CAITPDRQGNNYGYTF. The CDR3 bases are TGTGCCATCACACCTGATCGACAGGGGAATAACTATGGCTACACCTTC.

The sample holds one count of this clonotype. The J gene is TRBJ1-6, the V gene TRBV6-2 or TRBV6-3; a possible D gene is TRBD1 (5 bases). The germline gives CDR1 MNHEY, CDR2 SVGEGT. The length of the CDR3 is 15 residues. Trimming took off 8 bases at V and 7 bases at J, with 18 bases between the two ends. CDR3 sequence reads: CASGLDSWTNSPLHF. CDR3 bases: TGTGCCAGCGGCCTTGACAGTTGGACAAATTCACCCCTCCACTTT.

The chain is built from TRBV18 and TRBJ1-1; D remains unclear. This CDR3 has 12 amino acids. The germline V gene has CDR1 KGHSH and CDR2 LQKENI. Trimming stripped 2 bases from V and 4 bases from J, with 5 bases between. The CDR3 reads CASSPGITEAFF. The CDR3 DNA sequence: TGTGCCAGCTCACCAGGGATCACTGAAGCTTTCTTT.

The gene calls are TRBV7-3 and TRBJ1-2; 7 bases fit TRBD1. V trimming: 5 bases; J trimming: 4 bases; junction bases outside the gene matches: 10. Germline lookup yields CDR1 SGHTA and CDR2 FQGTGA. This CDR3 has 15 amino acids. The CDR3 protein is CASSDRDGPGYGYTF. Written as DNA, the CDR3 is TGTGCCAGCAGCGACAGGGACGGCCCTGGCTATGGCTACACCTTC.

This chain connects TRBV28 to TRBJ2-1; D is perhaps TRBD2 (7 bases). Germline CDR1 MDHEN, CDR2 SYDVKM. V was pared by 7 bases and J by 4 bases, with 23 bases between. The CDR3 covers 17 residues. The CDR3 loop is CASTLPGGTPFYNEQFF. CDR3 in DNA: TGTGCCAGCACCCTGCCGGGGGGCACACCCTTTTACAATGAGCAGTTCTTC.

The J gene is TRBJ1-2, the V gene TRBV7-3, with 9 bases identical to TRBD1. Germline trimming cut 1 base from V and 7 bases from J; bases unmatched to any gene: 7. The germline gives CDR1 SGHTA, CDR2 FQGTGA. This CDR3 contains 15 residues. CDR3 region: CASSLKATGGGGYTF. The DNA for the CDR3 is TGTGCCAGCAGCTTAAAGGCGACAGGGGGAGGTGGCTACACCTTC.

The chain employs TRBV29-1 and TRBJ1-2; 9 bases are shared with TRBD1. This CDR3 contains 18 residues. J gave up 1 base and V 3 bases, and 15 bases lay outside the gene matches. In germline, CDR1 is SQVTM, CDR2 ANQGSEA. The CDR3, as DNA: TGCAGCGTTGAGATGTCCTCCCTTGGACAGGGGCATAACTATGGCTACACCTTC. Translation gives CSVEMSSLGQGHNYGYTF.

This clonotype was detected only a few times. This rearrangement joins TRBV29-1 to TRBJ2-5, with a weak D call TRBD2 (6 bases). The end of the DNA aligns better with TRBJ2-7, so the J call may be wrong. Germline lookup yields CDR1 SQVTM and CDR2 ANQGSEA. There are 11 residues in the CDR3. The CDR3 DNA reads TGCAGCGTATCCGGGGGAAACGAGCAGTACTTC. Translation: CSVSGGNEQYF.

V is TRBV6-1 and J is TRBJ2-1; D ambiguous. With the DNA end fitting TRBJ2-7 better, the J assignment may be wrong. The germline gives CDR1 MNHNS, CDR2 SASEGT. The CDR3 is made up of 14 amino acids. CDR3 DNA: TGTGCCAGCAGTGAACTTAGAAGGCTCTACGAGCAGTACTTC. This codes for CASSELRRLYEQYF.